This is a list of T cell receptor beta chains from one sample in a study of beta chain features in type 1 diabetes. Method: immunoSEQ multiplex PCR; TCRdb's copy keeps in-frame clones and lacks some. This table holds hundreds of thousands of clones, about 14% found once. The sequenced sample consisted of naive CD4+ T cells from blood. The source of these receptors is a man in his late teens or twenties in good health. The CDR3 runs from the conserved cysteine through the conserved F or W. The order of the fields is J gene, clone size, V gene, D gene, CDR3 DNA, CDR3 protein. A D gene is named only where the DNA matches it firmly. Only some rows state a clone size, as once, few, many or a class for expanded clones.

j_call: TRBJ2-1; clone_size: once; v_call: TRBV18; d_call: -; cdr3_nt: TGTGCCAGCTCATCGAGGACTGGAGCCTACAATGAGCAGTTCTTC; cdr3_aa: CASSSRTGAYNEQFF
j_call: TRBJ2-4; clone_size: once; v_call: TRBV5-8; d_call: -; cdr3_nt: TGTGCCAGCAGCCAGACAGGTTCCAAAAACATTCAGTACTTC; cdr3_aa: CASSQTGSKNIQYF
j_call: TRBJ1-4; clone_size: few; v_call: TRBV7-8; d_call: TRBD1; cdr3_nt: TGTGCCAGCCGAACCGGGACAGGGAATGAAAAACTGTTTTTT; cdr3_aa: CASRTGTGNEKLFF
j_call: TRBJ1-5; clone_size: -; v_call: TRBV7-2; d_call: -; cdr3_nt: TGTGCCAGCAGCCCCCAGGTGGCAGATCAGCCCCAGCATTTT; cdr3_aa: CASSPQVADQPQHF
j_call: TRBJ1-2; clone_size: -; v_call: TRBV7-2; d_call: -; cdr3_nt: TGTGCCAGCAGCTTAGAACAGAACTATGGCTACACCTTC; cdr3_aa: CASSLEQNYGYTF
j_call: TRBJ1-2; clone_size: few; v_call: TRBV29-1; d_call: -; cdr3_nt: TGCAGCGTTGAAGATCTCATTTGGCAGGGAACTACTAACTATGGCTACACCTTC; cdr3_aa: CSVEDLIWQGTTNYGYTF
j_call: TRBJ2-1; clone_size: few; v_call: TRBV5-1; d_call: TRBD1; cdr3_nt: TGCGCCAGGGGACAGGGGGCTATCAATGAGCAGTTCTTC; cdr3_aa: CARGQGAINEQFF
j_call: TRBJ2-7; clone_size: -; v_call: TRBV18; d_call: -; cdr3_nt: TGTGCCAGCTCACTCCCGTTAGCCCCAGGAGGTGAGCAGTACTTC; cdr3_aa: CASSLPLAPGGEQYF
j_call: TRBJ2-3; clone_size: -; v_call: TRBV4-3; d_call: -; cdr3_nt: TGCGCCAGCAGCCAAGCCAGGGGTGGGTCGGATACGCAGTATTTT; cdr3_aa: CASSQARGGSDTQYF
j_call: TRBJ2-5; clone_size: -; v_call: TRBV7-2; d_call: -; cdr3_nt: TGTGCCAGCAGCTCCCCCCCCAGGGTAGGAGGGGAGACCCAGTACTTC; cdr3_aa: CASSSPPRVGGETQYF
j_call: TRBJ2-7; clone_size: few; v_call: TRBV11-2; d_call: -; cdr3_nt: TGTGCCAGCAGTTCTAGACGGGTTTCCTACGAGCAGTACTTC; cdr3_aa: CASSSRRVSYEQYF
j_call: TRBJ2-7; clone_size: -; v_call: TRBV20-1; d_call: TRBD2; cdr3_nt: TGCAGTGCTGGGACTCGCGGGAGATCCTACTTC; cdr3_aa: CSAGTRGRSYF
j_call: TRBJ2-7; clone_size: -; v_call: TRBV7-3; d_call: -; cdr3_nt: TGTGCCAGCAGCCCCTCGGGGCAGAACTACGAGCAGTACTTC; cdr3_aa: CASSPSGQNYEQYF
j_call: TRBJ1-1; clone_size: -; v_call: TRBV6-4; d_call: -; cdr3_nt: TGTGCCAGCAGTGTGGGAAGGGGAACTGAAGCTTTCTTT; cdr3_aa: CASSVGRGTEAFF
j_call: TRBJ2-1; clone_size: few; v_call: TRBV7-2; d_call: -; cdr3_nt: TGTGCCGCCCATAGGGGGGACATCTTACACAATGAGCAGTTCTTC; cdr3_aa: CAAHRGDILHNEQFF
j_call: TRBJ1-1; clone_size: -; v_call: TRBV28; d_call: TRBD1; cdr3_nt: TGTGCCAGCAGCCTTCTTCGGGACAGGGCGAACACTGAAGCTTTCTTT; cdr3_aa: CASSLLRDRANTEAFF
j_call: TRBJ1-2; clone_size: -; v_call: TRBV28; d_call: TRBD1; cdr3_nt: TGTGCCAGCAGTTTCACAGGGGCGCGAGGATTCGGCGGCTACACCTTC; cdr3_aa: CASSFTGARGFGGYTF